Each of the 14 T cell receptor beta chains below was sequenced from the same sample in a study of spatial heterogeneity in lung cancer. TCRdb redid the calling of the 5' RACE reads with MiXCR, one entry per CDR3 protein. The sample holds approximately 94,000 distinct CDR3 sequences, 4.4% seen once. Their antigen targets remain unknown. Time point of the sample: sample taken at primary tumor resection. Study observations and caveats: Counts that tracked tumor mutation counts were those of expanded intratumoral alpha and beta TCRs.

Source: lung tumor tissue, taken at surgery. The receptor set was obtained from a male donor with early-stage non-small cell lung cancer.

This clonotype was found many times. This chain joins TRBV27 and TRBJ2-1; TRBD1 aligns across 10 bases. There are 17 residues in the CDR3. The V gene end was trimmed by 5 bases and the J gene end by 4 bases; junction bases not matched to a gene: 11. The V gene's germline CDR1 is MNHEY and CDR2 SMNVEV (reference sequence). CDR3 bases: TGTGCCAGCAGTGCAAGGACAGGGGGTCGTCTTTACAATGAGCAGTTCTTC. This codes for CASSARTGGRLYNEQFF.

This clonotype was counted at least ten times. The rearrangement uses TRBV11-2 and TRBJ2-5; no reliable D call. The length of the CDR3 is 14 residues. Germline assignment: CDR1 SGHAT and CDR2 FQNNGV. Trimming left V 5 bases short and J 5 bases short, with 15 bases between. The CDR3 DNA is TGTGCCAGCAGCCCCAATCGCGGTCCTGAGACCCAGTACTTC. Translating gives CASSPNRGPETQYF.

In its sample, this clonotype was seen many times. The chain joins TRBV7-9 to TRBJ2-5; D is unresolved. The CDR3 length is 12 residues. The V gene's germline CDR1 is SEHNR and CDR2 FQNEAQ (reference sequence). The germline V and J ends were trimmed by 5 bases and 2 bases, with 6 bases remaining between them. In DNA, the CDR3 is TGTGCCAGCAGCCCCAATCAAGAGACCCAGTACTTC. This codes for CASSPNQETQYF. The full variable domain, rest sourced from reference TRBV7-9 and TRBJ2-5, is DTGVSQNPRHKITKRGQNVTFRCDPISEHNRLYWYRQTLGQGPEFLTYFQNEAQLEKSRLLSDRFSAERPKGSFSTLEIQRTEQGDSAMYLCASSPNQETQYFGPGTRLLVL.

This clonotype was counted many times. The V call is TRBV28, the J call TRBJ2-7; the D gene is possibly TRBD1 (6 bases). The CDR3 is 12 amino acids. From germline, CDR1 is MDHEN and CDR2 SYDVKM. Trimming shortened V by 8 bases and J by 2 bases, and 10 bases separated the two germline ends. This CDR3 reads CASRTGPYEQYF. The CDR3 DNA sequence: TGTGCCAGCCGAACAGGGCCCTACGAGCAGTACTTC.

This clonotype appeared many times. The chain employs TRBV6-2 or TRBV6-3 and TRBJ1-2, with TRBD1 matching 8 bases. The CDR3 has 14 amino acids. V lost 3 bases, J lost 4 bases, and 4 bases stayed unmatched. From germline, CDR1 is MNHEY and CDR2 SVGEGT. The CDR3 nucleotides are TGTGCCAGCAGTTATTCAGGGGGCGGCTATGGCTACACCTTC. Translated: CASSYSGGGYGYTF.

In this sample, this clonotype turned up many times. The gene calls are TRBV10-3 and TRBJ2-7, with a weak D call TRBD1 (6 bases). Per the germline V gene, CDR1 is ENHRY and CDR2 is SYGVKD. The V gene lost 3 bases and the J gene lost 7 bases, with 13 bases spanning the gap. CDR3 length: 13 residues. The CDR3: CAISDRTAWEQYF. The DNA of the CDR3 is TGTGCCATCAGTGACCGGACAGCCTGGGAGCAGTACTTC.

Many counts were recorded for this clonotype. CDR3 protein: CASSSLWGTEAFF. The CDR3 nucleotides are TGTGCCAGCAGCTCCTTATGGGGAACTGAAGCTTTCTTT. J is TRBJ1-1 and V is TRBV5-5; D is ambiguous. V gave up 3 bases and J gave up 5 bases, with 11 bases separating them. The germline CDR1 and CDR2 sequences are SGHKS and YYEKEE (reference sequence). The CDR3 has 13 residues.

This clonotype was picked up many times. CDR3 protein: CAISVSQRNYEQYF. The CDR3 DNA follows: TGTGCCATCAGTGTAAGCCAGCGGAACTACGAGCAGTACTTC. The rearrangement joins TRBV10-3 to TRBJ2-7, with D tentatively TRBD2 (5 bases). V dropped 4 bases and J dropped 3 bases, with 13 bases sitting between them. This CDR3 region has 14 residues. Per the germline V gene, CDR1 is ENHRY and CDR2 is SYGVKD.

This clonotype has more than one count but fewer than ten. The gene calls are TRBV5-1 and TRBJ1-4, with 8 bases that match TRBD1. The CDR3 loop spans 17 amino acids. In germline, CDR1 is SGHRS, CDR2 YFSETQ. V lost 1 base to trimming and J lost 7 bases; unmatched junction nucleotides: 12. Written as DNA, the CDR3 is TGCGCCAGCAGCTTGTGGGCAGGGGGCGATGTCGGTGAAAAACTGTTTTTT. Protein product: CASSLWAGGDVGEKLFF.

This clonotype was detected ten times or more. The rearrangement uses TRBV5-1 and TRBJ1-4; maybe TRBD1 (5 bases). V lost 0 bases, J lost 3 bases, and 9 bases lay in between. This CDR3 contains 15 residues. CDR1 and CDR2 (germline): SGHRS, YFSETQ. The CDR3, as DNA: TGCGCCAGCAGCTTGGGGCAGGGTTCTAATGAAAAACTGTTTTTT. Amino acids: CASSLGQGSNEKLFF. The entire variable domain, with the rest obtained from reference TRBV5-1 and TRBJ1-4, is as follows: KAGVTQTPRYLIKTRGQQVTLSCSPISGHRSVSWYQQTPGQGLQFLFEYFSETQRNKGNFPGRFSGRQFSNSRSEMNVSTLELGDSALYLCASSLGQGSNEKLFFGSGTQLSVL.

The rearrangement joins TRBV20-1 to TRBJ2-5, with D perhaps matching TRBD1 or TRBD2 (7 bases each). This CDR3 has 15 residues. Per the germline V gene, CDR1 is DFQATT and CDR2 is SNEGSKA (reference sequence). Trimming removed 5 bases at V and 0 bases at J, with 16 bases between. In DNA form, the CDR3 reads TGCAGTGCTGCTCAAGCAGGGGGGGACCAAGAGACCCAGTACTTC. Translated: CSAAQAGGDQETQYF.

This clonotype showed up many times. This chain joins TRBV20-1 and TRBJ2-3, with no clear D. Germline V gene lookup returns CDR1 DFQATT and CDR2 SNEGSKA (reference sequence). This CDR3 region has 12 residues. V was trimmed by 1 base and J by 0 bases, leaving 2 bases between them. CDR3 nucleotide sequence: TGCAGTGCTAGAGCTAGCACAGATACGCAGTATTTT. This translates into CSARASTDTQYF.

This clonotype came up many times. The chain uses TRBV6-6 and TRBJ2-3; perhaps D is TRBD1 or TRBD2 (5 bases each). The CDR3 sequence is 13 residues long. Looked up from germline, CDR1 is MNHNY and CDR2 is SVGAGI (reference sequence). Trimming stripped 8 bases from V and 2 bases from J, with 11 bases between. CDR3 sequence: CASSRGPTDTQYF. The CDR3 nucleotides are TGTGCCAGCTCCCGGGGCCCCACAGATACGCAGTATTTT.

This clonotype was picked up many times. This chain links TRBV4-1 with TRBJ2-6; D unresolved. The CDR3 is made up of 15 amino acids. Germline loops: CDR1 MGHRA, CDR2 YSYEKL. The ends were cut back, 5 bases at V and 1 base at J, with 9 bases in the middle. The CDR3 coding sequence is TGCGCCAGCAGCTTTTTTGGATCTGGGGCCAACGTCCTGACTTTC. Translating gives CASSFFGSGANVLTF.